This is a list of T cell receptor beta chains from one sample in a study of blood T cells in healthy people across ages. One entry per CDR3 protein, called by TCRdb with MiXCR from the 5' RACE reads. This table has about 1.7 million distinct CDR3 sequences, approximately 30% appearing once. The sequencing sample was made of blood. The receptors here all came from a woman under 40 in good health. The CDR3 runs from the conserved cysteine through the conserved F or W. Each record gives: clone size, J gene, V gene, D gene, CDR3 DNA, CDR3 protein. The D gene is left open where the match is weak. For some rows the clone size is stated as once, few or many, or as a class when expanded; others skip it.

>few|TRBJ2-1|TRBV20-1|-
TGCAGTGCTGAAGGGGGGCATGCTATCGATGAGCAGTTCTTC
CSAEGGHAIDEQFF
>few|TRBJ2-4|TRBV29-1|-
TGCTCGTCGTGGGGCCTGGAAAACATTCAGTACTTC
CSSWGLENIQYF
>-|TRBJ1-2|TRBV28|-
TGTGCCAGCAGTACAGGGTGGGCTAACCATGGCTACACCTTC
CASSTGWANHGYTF
>few|TRBJ1-5|TRBV12-3/TRBV12-4|-
TGTGCCAGCAGTTTCTATTCGAGAAGCAATCAGCCCCAGCATTTT
CASSFYSRSNQPQHF
>many|TRBJ2-1|TRBV10-3|TRBD2
TGTGCCATCAGTGAGTTCCGAGCGGGAGGGCCTTTGAATGAGCAGTTCTTC
CAISEFRAGGPLNEQFF
>-|TRBJ1-1|TRBV10-3|-
TGTGCCATCAGTGACGAGTACACTGAAGCTTTCTTT
CAISDEYTEAFF
>-|TRBJ2-3|TRBV7-9|-
TGTGCCAGCAGCTCCAGGGGGGGATTCACAGATACGCAGTATTTT
CASSSRGGFTDTQYF
>-|TRBJ2-1|TRBV7-9|TRBD2
TGTGCCAGCAGCTTCGACCAGCGGGGCGGGAGCCGCGGTGAGCAGTTCTTC
CASSFDQRGGSRGEQFF
>-|TRBJ2-1|TRBV10-3|TRBD1
TGTGCCATCAGTGGTACAGGGGACAATGAGCAGTTCTTC
CAISGTGDNEQFF
>-|TRBJ2-7|TRBV5-6|-
TGTGCCAGCAGCTTGGCCGTGGGGGATCTAAAGTACGAGCAGTACTTC
CASSLAVGDLKYEQYF
>few|TRBJ2-1|TRBV7-9|TRBD1
TGTGCCAGCAGCCCCGGGACAGGGGAGTGGAATGAGCAGTTCTTC
CASSPGTGEWNEQFF
>-|TRBJ2-2|TRBV6-2/TRBV6-3|TRBD1
TGTGCCAGCAGTTACTCCCAAACGACAGGGCCCGGGGAGCTGTTTTTT
CASSYSQTTGPGELFF
>once|TRBJ1-5|TRBV12-3/TRBV12-4|TRBD1
TGTGCCAGCAGGGGACAGGGGCCCCAGCATTTT
CASRGQGPQHF
>-|TRBJ2-1|TRBV20-1|-
TGCAGTGCTACAGGGCTCTCGGCCAATGAGCAGTTCTTC
CSATGLSANEQFF
>few|TRBJ2-2|TRBV29-1|-
TGCAACGCCGGAGACGGGGAGCTGTTTTTT
CNAGDGELFF
>few|TRBJ1-3|TRBV5-5|-
TGTGCCAGCAGCCCAGAAGGTCGAAACACCATATATTTT
CASSPEGRNTIYF
>once|TRBJ2-7|TRBV9|-
TGTGCCAGCAGCCCCACTTCTTACTTCGGAGGGTACAATGAGCAGTACTTC
CASSPTSYFGGYNEQYF
>few|TRBJ1-6|TRBV27|TRBD1
TGTGCCAGCACCACAGGGGAGTCACCCCTCCACTTT
CASTTGESPLHF
>many|TRBJ2-1|TRBV4-3|-
TGCGCCAGCAGCCAAGAGGCCCGGGACCTTTACAATGAGCAGTTCTTC
CASSQEARDLYNEQFF
>-|TRBJ2-1|TRBV7-2|-
TGTGCCAGCAGCCCGGCAGGGGCGGTCGCGGTTTTCGATGAGCAGTTCTTC
CASSPAGAVAVFDEQFF
>few|TRBJ2-2|TRBV10-1|TRBD1
TGCGCCAGCAGTGACGGGACAGGGGTTAACACCGGGGAGCTGTTTTTT
CASSDGTGVNTGELFF
>-|TRBJ1-1|TRBV20-1|-
TGCAGTGCTAGAGATTCCAATCTGGGCATGAACACTGAAGCTTTCTTT
CSARDSNLGMNTEAFF
>once|TRBJ2-7|TRBV5-1|TRBD2
TGCGCCAGCAGCCTGGGGACTAGCGGGCGGACGGGGGAGCAGTACTTC
CASSLGTSGRTGEQYF
>-|TRBJ2-5|TRBV3-1|-
TGTGCCAGCAGTCAAGGGGGAGCTAGCAGAGAGACCCAGTACTTC
CASSQGGASRETQYF
>-|TRBJ1-2|TRBV6-6|-
TGTGCCGGCAGTGATGGGGATATCTATGGCTACACCTTC
CAGSDGDIYGYTF
>many|TRBJ2-7|TRBV5-1|-
TGCGCCAGCAGTCAAGACAGCGCAGCCTACGAGCAGTACTTC
CASSQDSAAYEQYF
>-|TRBJ2-5|TRBV5-1|-
TGCGCCAGCAGCACCTCTATAGGGGAGACCCAGTACTTC
CASSTSIGETQYF
>few|TRBJ2-1|TRBV3-1|TRBD2
TGTGCCAGCAGTCGGACTAGCGGGGGGTTCTACAATGAGCAGTTCTTC
CASSRTSGGFYNEQFF
>few|TRBJ2-3|TRBV6-2/TRBV6-3|-
TGTGCCAGCAGTTCTAGCGTAGATACGCAGTATTTT
CASSSSVDTQYF
>few|TRBJ2-2|TRBV12-3/TRBV12-4|-
TGTGCCAGCAGTTTGAGAGGGATCGGGGAGCTGTTTTTT
CASSLRGIGELFF
>-|TRBJ2-1|TRBV5-5|-
TGTGCCAGCAGCTTGTTCGGAGGGAGAAGCAATGAGCAGTTCTTC
CASSLFGGRSNEQFF
>many|TRBJ1-2|TRBV10-2|-
TGCGCCAGCAGTGAGGCCCGAGCTAACTATGGCTACACCTTC
CASSEARANYGYTF
>many|TRBJ2-5|TRBV4-1|-
TGCGCCAGCAGCCAAAAGCTAGCTCAAGAGACCCAGTACTTC
CASSQKLAQETQYF
>-|TRBJ1-5|TRBV19|TRBD1
TGTGCCAGTAGTCACGGACAGGCCAATCAGCCCCAGCATTTT
CASSHGQANQPQHF
>-|TRBJ2-3|TRBV29-1|-
TGCAGCGTTGGGGGGCCTAGCTCTACCAACACAGATACGCAGTATTTT
CSVGGPSSTNTDTQYF
>many|TRBJ1-1|TRBV5-1|-
TGTGCCAGCAGCTTAGGGGGGCTAGGAACTGAAGCTTTCTTT
CASSLGGLGTEAFF
>many|TRBJ2-6|TRBV4-3|-
TGCGCCAGCAGCGAGGACTTGGCCTCTGGGGCCAACGTCCTGACTTTC
CASSEDLASGANVLTF
>few|TRBJ2-3|TRBV5-6|-
TGTGCCGTCGGGGAGAGCACAGATACGCAGTATTTT
CAVGESTDTQYF
>-|TRBJ1-1|TRBV11-2|-
TGTGCCAGCAGCTTAGGTCCCGCAGAGAACACTGAAGCTTTCTTT
CASSLGPAENTEAFF
>-|TRBJ1-1|TRBV29-1|-
TGCAGCGTTGTACAGCCAAACACTGAAGCTTTCTTT
CSVVQPNTEAFF
>-|TRBJ2-7|TRBV2|-
TGTGCCAGCGTACAGCGCTACGAGCAGTACTTC
CASVQRYEQYF
>-|TRBJ2-7|TRBV18|-
TGTGCCAGCGCCGAGGGGTACGGCTACGAGCAGTACTTC
CASAEGYGYEQYF
>-|TRBJ2-3|TRBV3-1|TRBD2
TGTGCCAGCAGCCCGACTAGCGGGAGGGCCAGGGCTAGCACAGATACGCAGTATTTT
CASSPTSGRARASTDTQYF
>-|TRBJ2-1|TRBV7-2|-
TGTGCCAGCAGCTCCCGAACAGGGGGGGAAGTATACAATGAGCAGTTCTTC
CASSSRTGGEVYNEQFF
>-|TRBJ2-5|TRBV9|-
TGTGCCAGCAGCGGGGGACTAGGGGACAGGGCCCAGTACTTC
CASSGGLGDRAQYF
>-|TRBJ2-4|TRBV5-1|-
TGCGCCAGCAGTCCCCGACGGGGAGAACTAGCCAAAAACATTCAGTACTTC
CASSPRRGELAKNIQYF
>-|TRBJ2-1|TRBV20-1|-
TGCAGTGCTAGAGATACCGGGACGCTAAATGAGCAGTTCTTC
CSARDTGTLNEQFF
>many|TRBJ1-2|TRBV12-3/TRBV12-4|-
TGTGCCAGCAGTTTACCTAGACAGGGCTACACCTTC
CASSLPRQGYTF
>once|TRBJ2-5|TRBV29-1|-
TGCAGCGTTGACGACGGAGGACGGGCGGAGACCCAGTACTTC
CSVDDGGRAETQYF
>-|TRBJ1-6|TRBV5-1|TRBD1
TGCGCCAGCAGCTTGATCCAGGGGGCGAGCTCCTATAATTCACCCCTCCACTTT
CASSLIQGASSYNSPLHF
>-|TRBJ2-2|TRBV12-3/TRBV12-4|-
TGTGCCAGCAGTTTAGTCGGGGGGCATGACGGGGAGCTGTTTTTT
CASSLVGGHDGELFF
>few|TRBJ2-1|TRBV4-2|-
TGTGCCAGCAGCCAAGAGGACTCGATAAGCTCCTACAATGAGCAGTTCTTC
CASSQEDSISSYNEQFF
>many|TRBJ1-6|TRBV7-2|-
TGTGCCAGCAGCTTCGGGACGTATAATTCACCCCTCCACTTT
CASSFGTYNSPLHF